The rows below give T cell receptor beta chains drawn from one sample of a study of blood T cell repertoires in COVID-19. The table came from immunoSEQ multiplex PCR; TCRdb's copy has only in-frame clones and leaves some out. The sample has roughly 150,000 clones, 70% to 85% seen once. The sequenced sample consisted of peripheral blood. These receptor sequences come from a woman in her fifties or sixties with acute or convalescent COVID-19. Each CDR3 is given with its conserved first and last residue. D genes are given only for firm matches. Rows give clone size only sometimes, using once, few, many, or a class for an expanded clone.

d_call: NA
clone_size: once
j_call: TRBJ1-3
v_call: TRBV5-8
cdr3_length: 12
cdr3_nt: TGTGCCAGCTGGGCTCCGGGAAACACCATATATTTT
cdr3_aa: CASWAPGNTIYF

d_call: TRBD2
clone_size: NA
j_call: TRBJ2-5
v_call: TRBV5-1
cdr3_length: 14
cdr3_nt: TGCGCCAGCATCCCCGGGGGGATACAAGAGACCCAGTACTTC
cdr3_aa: CASIPGGIQETQYF

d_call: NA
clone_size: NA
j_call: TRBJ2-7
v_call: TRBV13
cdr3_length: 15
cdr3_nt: TGTGCCAGCAGCAATAGCGGTGGCATGGACTACGAGCAGTACTTC
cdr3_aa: CASSNSGGMDYEQYF

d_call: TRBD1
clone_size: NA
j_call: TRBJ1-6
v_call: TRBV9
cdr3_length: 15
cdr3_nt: TGTGCCAGCAGCCCGAGGGACAGGGAGGGTTCACCCCTCCACTTT
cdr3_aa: CASSPRDREGSPLHF

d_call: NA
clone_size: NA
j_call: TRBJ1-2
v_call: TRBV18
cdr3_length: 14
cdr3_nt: TGTGCCAGCTCACCGAGGGGGGGGAACTATGGCTACACCTTC
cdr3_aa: CASSPRGGNYGYTF

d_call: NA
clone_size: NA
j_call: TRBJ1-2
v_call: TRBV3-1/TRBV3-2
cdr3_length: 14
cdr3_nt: TGTGCCAGCAGCCAAGACCACAGGGTTGATGGCTACACCTTC
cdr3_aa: CASSQDHRVDGYTF

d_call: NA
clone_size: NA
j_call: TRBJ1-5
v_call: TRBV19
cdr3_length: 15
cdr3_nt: TGTGCCAGTAGCCAATCCGGGGGAAGCAATCAGCCCCAGCATTTT
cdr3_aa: CASSQSGGSNQPQHF

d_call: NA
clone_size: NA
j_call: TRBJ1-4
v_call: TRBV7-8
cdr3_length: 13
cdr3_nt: TGTGCCAGCAGTATTACTTTCGGTGAAAAACTGTTTTTT
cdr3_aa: CASSITFGEKLFF

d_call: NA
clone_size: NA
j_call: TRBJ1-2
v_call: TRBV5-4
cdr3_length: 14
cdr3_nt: TGTGCCAGCAGCGGCCGGGACACCCTCTATGGCTACACCTTC
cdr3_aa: CASSGRDTLYGYTF

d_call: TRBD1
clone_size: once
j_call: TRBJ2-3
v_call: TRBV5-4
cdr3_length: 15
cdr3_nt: TGTGCCAGCAGCTCAGCGGACAGGCCCCAACATACGCAGTATTTT
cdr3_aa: CASSSADRPQHTQYF

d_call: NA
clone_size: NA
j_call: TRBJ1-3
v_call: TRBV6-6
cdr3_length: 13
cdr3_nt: TGTGCCAGCAGTCCCCGGGGTCTAAACACCATATATTTT
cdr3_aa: CASSPRGLNTIYF

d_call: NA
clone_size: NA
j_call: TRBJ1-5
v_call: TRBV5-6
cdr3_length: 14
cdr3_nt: TGTGCCAGCAGCTTTGGAGCGGGCTATCAGCCCCAGCATTTT
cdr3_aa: CASSFGAGYQPQHF

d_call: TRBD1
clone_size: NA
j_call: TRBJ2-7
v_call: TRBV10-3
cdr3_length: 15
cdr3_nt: TGTGCCTCTGGGTCCCGACAGGGGAACCCCTACGAGCAGTACTTC
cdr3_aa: CASGSRQGNPYEQYF

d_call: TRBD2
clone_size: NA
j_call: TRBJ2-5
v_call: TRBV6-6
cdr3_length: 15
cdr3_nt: TGTGCCAGCAGTTCTGCAGCGGGGGTTCAAGAGACCCAGTACTTC
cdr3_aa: CASSSAAGVQETQYF

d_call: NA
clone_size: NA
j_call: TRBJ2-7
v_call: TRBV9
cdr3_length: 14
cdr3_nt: TGTGCCAGCAGCGTAGGGGCAGGGGATCTCGAGCAGTACTTC
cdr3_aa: CASSVGAGDLEQYF

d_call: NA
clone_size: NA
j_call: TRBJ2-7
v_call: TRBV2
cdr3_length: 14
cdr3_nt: TGTGCCAGCAGTGTAAATCAGGGTTTCGACGAGCAGTACTTC
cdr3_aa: CASSVNQGFDEQYF

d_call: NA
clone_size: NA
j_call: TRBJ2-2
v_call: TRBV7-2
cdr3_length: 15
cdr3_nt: TGTGCCAGCAGCTTAGCGGGGGCGGGCACCGGGGAGCTGTTTTTT
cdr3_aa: CASSLAGAGTGELFF

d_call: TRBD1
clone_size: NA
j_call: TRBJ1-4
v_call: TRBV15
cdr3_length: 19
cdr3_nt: TGTGCCACCAGCAGAGACTCCGGGACAGGGGGCCCGAATAATGAAAAACTGTTTTTT
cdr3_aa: CATSRDSGTGGPNNEKLFF

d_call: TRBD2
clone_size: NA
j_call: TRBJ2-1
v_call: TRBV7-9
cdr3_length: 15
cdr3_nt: TGTGCCAGCAGCCTAGAAGGACGGGAGGGAAATGAGCAGTTCTTC
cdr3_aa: CASSLEGREGNEQFF

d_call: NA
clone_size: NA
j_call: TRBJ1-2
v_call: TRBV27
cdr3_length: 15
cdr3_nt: TGTGCCAGCAGTCCTCAGCGGTTCCCTCTCTATGGCTACACCTTC
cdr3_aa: CASSPQRFPLYGYTF

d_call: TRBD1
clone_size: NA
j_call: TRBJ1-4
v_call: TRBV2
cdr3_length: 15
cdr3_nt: TGTGCCAGCAGTGTAACTGGGACAGGGAGTGAAAAACTGTTTTTT
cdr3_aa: CASSVTGTGSEKLFF

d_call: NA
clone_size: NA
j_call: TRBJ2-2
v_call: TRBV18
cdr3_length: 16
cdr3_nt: TGTGCCAGCTCACCAACGGTACTAGCAGGCACCGGGGAGCTGTTTTTT
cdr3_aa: CASSPTVLAGTGELFF

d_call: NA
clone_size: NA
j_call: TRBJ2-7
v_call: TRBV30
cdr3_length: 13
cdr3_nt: TGTGCCTGGAAACGGCAGGGAAGATACGAGCAGTACTTC
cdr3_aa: CAWKRQGRYEQYF

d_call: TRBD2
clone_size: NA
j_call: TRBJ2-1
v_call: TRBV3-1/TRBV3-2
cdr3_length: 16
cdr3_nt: TGTGCCAGCAGCCAAGATAGCGGGAGCTTTTACAATGAGCAGTTCTTC
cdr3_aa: CASSQDSGSFYNEQFF

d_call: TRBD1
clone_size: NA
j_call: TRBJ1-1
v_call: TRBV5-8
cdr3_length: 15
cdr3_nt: TGTGCCAGCAGCTCCGGACAGGGGACGTACACTGAAGCTTTCTTT
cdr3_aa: CASSSGQGTYTEAFF

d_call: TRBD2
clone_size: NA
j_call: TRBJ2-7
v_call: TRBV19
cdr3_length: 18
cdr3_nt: TGTGCCAGTAGTGGGGGACTAGCGGGGGAACATCGAACCTACGAGCAGTACTTC
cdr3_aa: CASSGGLAGEHRTYEQYF

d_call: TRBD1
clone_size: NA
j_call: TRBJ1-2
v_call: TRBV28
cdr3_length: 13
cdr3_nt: TGTGCCAGCAGACAGGGGCGATCATATGGCTACACCTTC
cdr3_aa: CASRQGRSYGYTF

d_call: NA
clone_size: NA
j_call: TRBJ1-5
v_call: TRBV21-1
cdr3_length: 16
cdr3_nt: TGTGCCAGCAGCAACCGACGACGGGAGTTCAATCAGCCCCAGCATTTT
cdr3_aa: CASSNRRREFNQPQHF

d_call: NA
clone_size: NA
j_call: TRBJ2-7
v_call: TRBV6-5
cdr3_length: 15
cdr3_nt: TGTGCCAGCAGTCGGGGTGGAGAGGGCTCCTACGAGCAGTACTTC
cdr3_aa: CASSRGGEGSYEQYF